Presented here are 28 T cell receptor beta chains from one specimen sequenced in a study of identical twins (dated by TCRdb to 2016 to 2018). The library was generated by 5' RACE. Instrument used: Illumina HiSeq 2000. TCRdb reran the public reads through fastp at Q25 and MiXCR, keeping productive beta chains. Under each unique CDR3 protein, matching rows form one entry showing the most common genes and DNA. A total of roughly 200,000 distinct CDR3 sequences appear in this sample, more than 15% of them only once. In total, the top ten clones hold 40% of the sample. This sample was shared with a second study, whose subject was T cells expressing NK-cell markers.

The source material was CD8+ T cells sorted from blood. The source of these receptors is a woman between 18 and 30 years old in good health.

This chain uses TRBV7-6 with TRBJ2-7; possibly TRBD1 for D (5 bases). Germline V gene sequence: CDR1 SGHVS, CDR2 FNYEAQ. Trimming left V 1 base short and J 0 bases short, with 10 bases between. The CDR3 runs 15 residues. The CDR3 spells CASSLEHRSSYEQYF. The DNA for the CDR3 is TGTGCCAGCAGCTTAGAACACAGGAGCTCCTACGAGCAGTACTTC.

There are a few counts of this clonotype. This chain uses TRBV9 with TRBJ2-1; D uncertain. V dropped 4 bases and J dropped 8 bases, with 4 bases sitting between them. The CDR3 loop spans 10 amino acids. Germline assignment: CDR1 SGDLS and CDR2 YYNGEE. CDR3 coding DNA: TGTGCCAGCAGCCCTCATGAGCAGTTCTTC. This translates into CASSPHEQFF.

This clonotype was seen more than once but under ten times. The J gene is TRBJ1-1, the V gene TRBV9, with D unclear. The CDR3 sequence is 9 residues long. In germline, CDR1 is SGDLS, CDR2 YYNGEE. V lost 7 bases and J lost 10, with 8 bases in between. The CDR3 DNA reads as TGTGCCAGCGGGGAGGCAGCTTTCTTT. Its translation is CASGEAAFF.

The chain is built from TRBV7-2 and TRBJ1-1; TRBD1 is a possible D gene (5 bases). The V end lost 4 bases, the J end lost 6 bases, and 21 bases lay between the germline ends. In germline, CDR1 is SGHTA, CDR2 FQGNSA. This CDR3 comprises 16 residues. CDR3 DNA sequence: TGTGCCAGCAGCTCCACCACAGGTACGAGGTCGTCTGAAGCTTTCTTT. Encoded protein: CASSSTTGTRSSEAFF. The variable domain in full, completed from reference TRBV7-2 and TRBJ1-1, reads GAGVSQSPSNKVTEKGKDVELRCDPISGHTALYWYRQSLGQGLEFLIYFQGNSAPDKSGLPSDRFSAERTGGSVSTLTIQRTQQEDSAVYLCASSSTTGTRSSEAFFGQGTRLTVV.

The chain uses TRBV5-1 and TRBJ2-2, with 9 bases fitting TRBD2. J was trimmed by 7 bases and V by 6 bases; bases with no gene match: 7. The length of the CDR3 is 14 residues. Looked up from germline, CDR1 is SGHRS and CDR2 is YFSETQ. The CDR3 sequence is CASTVAGVSGELFF. For the CDR3, the DNA is TGCGCCAGCACCGTAGCGGGAGTTAGCGGGGAGCTGTTTTTT.

The chain is built from TRBV29-1 and TRBJ2-7, with D perhaps TRBD2 (6 bases). V was cut by 3 bases and J by 9 bases, with 12 bases left in between. In germline, CDR1 is SQVTM, CDR2 ANQGSEA. The CDR3 is 11 amino acids. CDR3 residues: CSVDVPGGQYF. As DNA, the CDR3 is TGCAGCGTTGACGTTCCCGGGGGGCAGTACTTC.

The chain links TRBV27 to TRBJ2-5, with a weak D call TRBD2 (5 bases). The V end lost 3 bases, the J end lost 5 bases, and 13 bases lay between the germline ends. CDR3 length: 14 residues. CDR1 is MNHEY, CDR2 SMNVEV, per germline (reference sequence). CDR3 region: CASSLYNSGETQYF. CDR3 sequence (DNA): TGTGCCAGCAGTTTGTACAATTCGGGGGAGACCCAGTACTTC.

This clonotype was observed a few times. This chain joins TRBV7-6 and TRBJ1-2, with 8 bases that match TRBD1. J gave up 6 bases and V 0 bases, and 6 bases lay outside the gene matches. CDR1 SGHVS and CDR2 FNYEAQ come from the germline V gene. The CDR3 is 15 amino acids. The CDR3 loop is CASSLAGTGYDGYTF. The CDR3 DNA reads TGTGCCAGCAGCTTAGCTGGGACAGGATACGATGGCTACACCTTC.

The chain joins TRBV20-1 to TRBJ2-3; 9 positions match TRBD2. The CDR3 is 15 amino acids. V trimming: 1 base; J trimming: 2 bases; junction bases outside the gene matches: 4. Germline V gene sequence: CDR1 DFQATT, CDR2 SNEGSKA (reference sequence). Here the CDR3 DNA reads TGCAGTGCTAGAGTGCGGGGGGGCAACACAGATACGCAGTATTTT. This encodes CSARVRGGNTDTQYF.

This clonotype has at least ten counts. This chain joins TRBV6-5 and TRBJ2-3; unclear D gene. The CDR3 sequence is 13 residues long. V was shortened by 2 bases and J by 3 bases, with 6 bases between the two germline ends. CDR1 and CDR2 (germline): MNHEY, SVGAGI. CDR3 residues: CASSYGSTDTQYF. CDR3 DNA: TGTGCCAGCAGTTACGGATCTACAGATACGCAGTATTTT.

This clonotype has more than one count but fewer than ten. V usage is TRBV6-1 and J usage is TRBJ2-3, with 15 bases aligning to TRBD2. With 6 bases clipped from V and 7 bases from J, the junction kept 11 bases outside the gene matches. In germline, CDR1 is MNHNS, CDR2 SASEGT. The CDR3 length is 17 residues. CDR3 sequence: CASRGLAGGRRSYTQYF. The CDR3 DNA sequence: TGTGCCAGCAGGGGACTAGCGGGAGGTCGACGTTCATATACGCAGTATTTT.

This clonotype was observed a handful of times. V is TRBV4-1 and J is TRBJ2-5; D is possibly TRBD1 (6 bases). CDR1 MGHRA and CDR2 YSYEKL come from the germline V gene. CDR3 length: 14 amino acids. V was trimmed by 5 bases and J by 5 bases, leaving 15 bases between them. CDR3 in DNA: TGCGCCAGCAGCTCGCAGGGGCGGGCGGAGACCCAGTACTTC. Translating gives CASSSQGRAETQYF.

This clonotype has a handful of counts. The genes are TRBV5-5 and TRBJ2-3; 8 nucleotides line up with TRBD2. Germline-derived CDR1 and CDR2 are SGHKS and YYEKEE (reference sequence). CDR3 length: 14 amino acids. Germline trimming cut 3 bases from V and 5 bases from J; bases unmatched to any gene: 5. The CDR3 DNA sequence: TGTGCCAGCAGCTCAAGACTAGCGAGAGATACGCAGTATTTT. Translation: CASSSRLARDTQYF. Full variable domain (rest looked up from reference TRBV5-5 and TRBJ2-3): DAGVTQSPTHLIKTRGQQVTLRCSPISGHKSVSWYQQVLGQGPQFIFQYYEKEERGRGNFPDRFSARQFPNYSSELNVNALLLGDSALYLCASSSRLARDTQYFGPGTRLTVL.

This clonotype showed up just a few times. V usage is TRBV7-6 and J usage is TRBJ2-1, with TRBD2 matching over 7 bases. Trimming cost V 2 bases and J 4 bases; bases outside gene matches: 11. Germline V CDR1 and CDR2: SGHVS, FNYEAQ. This CDR3 contains 17 residues. CDR3 sequence: CASSLTKPGLLYNEQFF. DNA for the CDR3: TGTGCCAGCAGCTTAACTAAACCGGGACTACTTTACAATGAGCAGTTCTTC.

This clonotype has just a few counts. The V call is TRBV12-3 or TRBV12-4, the J call TRBJ1-2; 7 nucleotides align to TRBD1. This CDR3 region has 13 residues. V dropped 5 bases and J dropped 2; count of bases not matched to a gene: 2. Written as DNA, the CDR3 is TGTGCCAGCAGTGAGGACAGGAACTATGGCTACACCTTC. Protein: CASSEDRNYGYTF.

This clonotype was recorded a few times. The chain employs TRBV10-2 and TRBJ2-3; D assignment may be TRBD1 or TRBD2 (5 bases each). The germline CDR1 and CDR2 sequences are WSHSY and SAAADI. CDR3 size: 16 residues. The V end was cut by 10 bases, the J end by 7 bases, with 27 bases between. CDR3: CATRTTGDPPGNTQYF. The DNA for the CDR3 is TGCGCCACCCGTACAACCGGGGACCCTCCCGGCAATACGCAGTATTTT.

V is TRBV30 and J is TRBJ2-3, with 9 bases identical to TRBD2. Trimming took 3 bases from V and 0 from J; bases not matched to a gene: 4. The CDR3 spans 15 residues. Germline CDR1 GTSNPN, CDR2 SVGIG (reference sequence). DNA for the CDR3: TGTGCCTGGAGCCCCCTAGCGGGGAGCACAGATACGCAGTATTTT. Protein: CAWSPLAGSTDTQYF.

A remark on this clonotype: Germline is not matched at one junction end, which may reflect a read error. The chain uses TRBV11-2 and TRBJ1-4; D remains ambiguous. Germline V gives CDR1 SGHAT, CDR2 FQNNGV. This CDR3 is built from 12 residues. The CDR3 coding sequence is TGTGCCAGCAGAACAACGAATGAAAAACTGTTTTTT. It is translated as CASRTTNEKLFF.

This clonotype was recorded a few times. The chain couples TRBV4-3 to TRBJ2-5; perhaps D is TRBD1 or TRBD2 (5 bases each). The ends were cut back, 0 bases at V and 5 bases at J, with 19 bases in the middle. Germline V gene lookup returns CDR1 LGHNA and CDR2 YSLEER. The CDR3 contains 17 residues. As DNA, the CDR3 is TGCGCCAGCAGCCAAGATCCAACAGCGGCTTCAGGGGAGACCCAGTACTTC. It specifies CASSQDPTAASGETQYF.

The chain has TRBV20-1 and TRBJ2-1; no clear D. The CDR3 loop spans 15 amino acids. The germline V gene has CDR1 DFQATT and CDR2 SNEGSKA (reference sequence). V was shortened by 0 bases and J by 6 bases, with 15 bases between the two germline ends. The CDR3 DNA reads TGCAGTGCTAGAGATGGCGCGTTAGGTGGCAATGAGCAGTTCTTC. Protein sequence: CSARDGALGGNEQFF.

The V call is TRBV25-1, the J call TRBJ2-5; D possibly uses TRBD1 or TRBD2 (5 bases each). Trimming removed 8 bases from V and 8 bases from J, with 21 bases in between. This CDR3 has 14 residues. Germline CDR1 MGHDK, CDR2 SYGVNS. CDR3 sequence (DNA): TGTGCCAGCGAGCTTGGGGGTCCCCGATTTACCCAGTACTTC. Its translation is CASELGGPRFTQYF. The variable domain in full, completed from reference TRBV25-1 and TRBJ2-5, reads EADIYQTPRYLVIGTGKKITLECSQTMGHDKMYWYQQDPGMELHLIHYSYGVNSTEKGDLSSESTVSRIRTEHFPLTLESARPSHTSQYLCASELGGPRFTQYFGPGTRLLVL.

The chain couples TRBV12-3 or TRBV12-4 to TRBJ2-3; 14 bases align to TRBD2. There are 16 residues in the CDR3. Germline trimming cut 6 bases from V and 4 bases from J; bases unmatched to any gene: 6. CDR3 sequence (DNA): TGTGCCAGCAGCCCCCCGGGACTAGCGGGAGCAGATACGCAGTATTTT. It translates to CASSPPGLAGADTQYF.

This clonotype was recorded a few times. The rearrangement links TRBV15 to TRBJ2-7, with TRBD1 as a possible D gene (6 bases). CDR1 is LNHNV, CDR2 YYDKDF, per germline (reference sequence). The CDR3 is 13 amino acids. Trimming removed 5 bases from V and 3 bases from J, with 11 bases in between. The CDR3 DNA reads as TGTGCCACCAGCGCCGACAGGATCTACGAGCAGTACTTC. Translation: CATSADRIYEQYF.

The chain employs TRBV7-9 and TRBJ2-2; possible D gene TRBD1, 6 bases. Per germline, CDR1 SEHNR and CDR2 FQNEAQ (reference sequence). The CDR3 is 17 amino acids. Trimming stripped 1 base from V and 0 bases from J, with 12 bases between. CDR3 coding DNA: TGTGCCAGCAGCTTAGTTAATACAGGGCCGAACACCGGGGAGCTGTTTTTT. It yields the protein CASSLVNTGPNTGELFF.

This clonotype was counted only a few times. The chain joins TRBV5-1 to TRBJ2-7; 14 nucleotides line up with TRBD2. Germline V gene data show CDR1 as SGHRS and CDR2 as YFSETQ. The CDR3 contains 17 residues. Unmatched junction bases numbered 9, after V lost 3 bases and J lost 4 bases. Here the CDR3 reads CASSWNPTSGRDYEQYF. CDR3 DNA: TGCGCCAGCAGCTGGAACCCGACTAGCGGGAGGGATTACGAGCAGTACTTC.

V gene TRBV4-3 combines with J gene TRBJ1-2, with D uncertain. The V and J ends lost 0 bases and 7 bases respectively, with 9 bases between them. CDR1 is LGHNA, CDR2 YSLEER, per germline. This CDR3 has 13 residues. The CDR3 nucleotides read TGCGCCAGCAGCCAAGATCGCGGGCGTGGCTACACCTTC. Encoded protein: CASSQDRGRGYTF.

This clonotype was detected only a few times. The V and J genes are TRBV15 and TRBJ2-7, with D unclear. Germline V gene data show CDR1 as LNHNV and CDR2 as YYDKDF (reference sequence). This CDR3 spans 13 amino acids. Trimming left V 5 bases short and J 3 bases short, with 11 bases between. The CDR3 reads CATSGNRDYEQYF. DNA of the CDR3: TGTGCCACCAGCGGAAACAGAGACTACGAGCAGTACTTC.

The V call is TRBV13, the J call TRBJ2-7, with D possibly matching TRBD2 (7 bases). Germline CDR1 and CDR2: PRHDT and FYEKMQ (reference sequence). Trimming removed 5 bases at V and 2 bases at J, with 16 bases between. This CDR3 contains 15 residues. CDR3 region: CASSNTGRGTYEQYF. CDR3 coding DNA: TGTGCCAGCAGCAACACAGGGCGGGGGACCTACGAGCAGTACTTC.